The 17 T cell receptor beta chains in this list originate from one sample, sequenced in a study of human T cells and chemical hapten exposure. TCRdb itself ran the RACE reads through MiXCR, one entry per CDR3 protein. The table lists 50,000 to 65,000 distinct CDR3 sequences, approximately 9.9% of them singletons. Time point meaning: patch test 3, about 24 weeks after DPC sensitization. Specified treatment: therapeutic diphenylcyclopropenone sensitization with weekly scalp DPC. The source was whole blood, collected in connection with sensitization to the hapten diphenylcyclopropenone (DPC). The receptors stem from a woman aged 40 to 50 with alopecia areata. Some clones in this sample may be carry-over from other donors' samples.

In this sample, this clonotype turned up many times. The rearrangement links TRBV4-2 to TRBJ1-4; 7 bases agree with TRBD1. Trimming cost V 3 bases and J 8 bases; bases outside gene matches: 12. CDR1 is LGHNA and CDR2 is YNFKEQ in the germline V gene. The CDR3 sequence is 16 residues long. CDR3 sequence (DNA): TGTGCCAGCAGCCAGGCTGGACAGGCCCGCACGGAAAAACTGTTTTTT. Protein: CASSQAGQARTEKLFF.

The rearrangement links TRBV28 to TRBJ2-2, with 8 bases fitting TRBD2. The germline V gene encodes CDR1 MDHEN and CDR2 SYDVKM. The CDR3 has 15 amino acids. J gave up 7 bases and V 3 bases, and 7 bases lay outside the gene matches. CDR3 DNA sequence: TGTGCCAGCAGTTTGGGCAGCGGGGGAGTCGGGGAGCTGTTTTTT. Amino acids: CASSLGSGGVGELFF.

This clonotype was observed many times. The chain uses TRBV6-1 and TRBJ1-1; TRBD1 matches at 10 bases. Germline trimming cut 4 bases from V and 6 bases from J; bases unmatched to any gene: 5. This CDR3 is 14 amino acids long. Germline V lookup: CDR1 MNHNS, CDR2 SASEGT. CDR3 region: CASSVGQGISEAFF. In DNA, the CDR3 is TGTGCCAGCAGTGTGGGACAGGGGATCTCTGAAGCTTTCTTT.

This clonotype was seen a handful of times. The chain carries TRBV15 and TRBJ1-1; D is ambiguous. Per the germline V gene, CDR1 is LNHNV and CDR2 is YYDKDF (reference sequence). This CDR3 is 11 amino acids long. CDR3 protein: CAVRRGTEAFF. CDR3 in DNA: TGTGCGGTCCGGCGGGGCACTGAAGCTTTCTTT. The full variable domain, rest sourced from reference TRBV15 and TRBJ1-1, is DAMVIQNPRYQVTQFGKPVTLSCSQTLNHNVMYWYQQKSSQAPKLLFHYYDKDFNNEADTPDNFQSRRPNTSFCFLDIRSPGLGDTAMYLCAVRRGTEAFFGQGTRLTVV.

This clonotype was observed a handful of times. The chain employs TRBV29-1 and TRBJ2-1, with 7 bases aligning to TRBD2. CDR3 length: 15 amino acids. Germline-derived CDR1 and CDR2 are SQVTM and ANQGSEA. With 3 bases clipped from V and 3 bases from J, the junction kept 8 bases outside the gene matches. CDR3: CSVEAGLFNYNEQFF. The DNA for the CDR3 is TGCAGCGTTGAGGCGGGACTATTTAACTACAATGAGCAGTTCTTC.

V and J are TRBV28 and TRBJ1-1, with a weak D call TRBD1 (6 bases). CDR3 length: 12 residues. Trimming took 1 base from V and 6 from J, leaving 6 bases between them. Germline V gene lookup returns CDR1 MDHEN and CDR2 SYDVKM. For the CDR3, the DNA is TGTGCCAGCAGTTTATCAGGGGCTGAAGCTTTCTTT. Translation: CASSLSGAEAFF.

This clonotype was seen at least ten times. The chain recombines TRBV12-3 or TRBV12-4 with TRBJ1-3; 7 nucleotides line up with TRBD1. The V segment lost 5 bases and the J segment 0 bases; nucleotides outside the gene matches: 10. The CDR3 runs 17 residues. CDR3 DNA sequence: TGTGCCAGCAGTGGCACGACAGGGAATAGCTCTGGAAACACCATATATTTT. This translates into CASSGTTGNSSGNTIYF.

Concerning this clonotype itself: At one boundary the junction diverges from the germline segment, which might be a read error. This chain connects TRBV12-3 or TRBV12-4 to TRBJ1-1, with D maybe TRBD1 (6 bases). CDR3 length: 13 residues. CDR3 sequence: CTSSSTGRTEAFF. The CDR3, as DNA: TGTACCAGCAGTTCCACAGGGCGGACTGAAGCTTTCTTT.

The sample holds a few counts of this clonotype. The CDR3 region is CASSPQAGGTYEQYF. CDR3 DNA: TGCGCCAGCAGCCCCCAGGCGGGGGGTACCTACGAGCAGTACTTC. The chain is built from TRBV5-1 and TRBJ2-7; 8 bases are a match to TRBD2. Germline assignment: CDR1 SGHRS and CDR2 YFSETQ. The V gene end was trimmed by 4 bases and the J gene end by 2 bases; junction bases not matched to a gene: 8. CDR3 length: 15 amino acids.

V is TRBV6-6 and J is TRBJ1-2; TRBD1 agrees at 11 bases. Unmatched junction bases numbered 9, after V lost 4 bases and J lost 5 bases. The germline V gene has CDR1 MNHNY and CDR2 SVGAGI (reference sequence). CDR3 length: 16 residues. The CDR3 region is CASSSLSGTGGYGYTF. In nucleotides, the CDR3 is TGTGCCAGCAGTTCACTGAGCGGGACAGGGGGATATGGCTACACCTTC.

The table lists this clonotype with a few counts. V and J are TRBV3-1 and TRBJ1-6; a possible D gene is TRBD1 (5 bases). Germline CDR1 reads LGHDT; CDR2 reads YNNKEL (reference sequence). V was cut by 7 bases and J by 10 bases, with 11 bases left in between. This CDR3 is 12 amino acids long. The CDR3 is CASTLGDSPLHF. The DNA for the CDR3 is TGTGCCAGCACTTTGGGGGACTCACCCCTCCACTTT.

This clonotype has a count of ten or more. The V and J genes are TRBV30 and TRBJ2-3; 11 positions match TRBD2. Germline V gene data show CDR1 as GTSNPN and CDR2 as SVGIG (reference sequence). V lost 0 bases and J lost 6; bases outside the gene matches: 5. The length of the CDR3 is 15 residues. CDR3 bases: TGTGCCTGGAGTGTACTAGCGGGGGAAAGGGATACGCAGTATTTT. It codes for CAWSVLAGERDTQYF.

This chain connects TRBV7-6 to TRBJ1-3, with D maybe TRBD1 (5 bases). The ends were cut back, 5 bases at V and 4 bases at J, with 9 bases in the middle. Germline assignment: CDR1 SGHVS and CDR2 FNYEAQ. The CDR3 runs 13 residues. Here the CDR3 DNA reads TGTGCCAGCAGCGACCGACAGGGAAACACCATATATTTT. Its translation is CASSDRQGNTIYF.

This clonotype has only a few counts. The chain carries TRBV5-1 and TRBJ2-5; TRBD2 is a possible D gene (6 bases). Germline CDR1 is SGHRS and CDR2 is YFSETQ. Trimming removed 4 bases at V and 5 bases at J, with 18 bases between. CDR3 length equals 15 residues. The CDR3 bases are TGCGCCAGCAGCCCGCGGACTATGTCGGGGGAGACCCAGTACTTC. This sequence encodes CASSPRTMSGETQYF.

The chain joins TRBV7-2 to TRBJ2-4; TRBD2 aligns across 12 bases. The CDR3 loop spans 15 amino acids. Germline-derived CDR1 and CDR2 are SGHTA and FQGNSA. The trim removed 2 bases at V and 6 bases at J, leaving 2 bases unmatched. CDR3 sequence reads: CASSLTSGGINIQYF. The CDR3, as DNA: TGTGCCAGCAGCTTAACTAGCGGGGGGATAAACATTCAGTACTTC.

Only a few counts were recorded for this clonotype. This chain connects TRBV28 to TRBJ1-5, with a weak D call TRBD1 (5 bases). The V and J ends lost 6 bases and 10 bases respectively, with 16 bases between them. The CDR3 runs to 13 residues. Germline CDR1 reads MDHEN; CDR2 reads SYDVKM. CDR3: CASRFPRDGPQHF. The CDR3 DNA follows: TGTGCCAGCAGATTCCCGAGGGACGGTCCCCAGCATTTT. Combining the CDR3 with reference TRBV28 and TRBJ1-5 gives the whole variable domain DVKVTQSSRYLVKRTGEKVFLECVQDMDHENMFWYRQDPGLGLRLIYFSYDVKMKEKGDIPEGYSVSREKKERFSLILESASTNQTSMYLCASRFPRDGPQHFGDGTRLSIL.

This chain uses TRBV14 with TRBJ2-1; the match to TRBD2 covers 10 bases. The V gene end was trimmed by 5 bases and the J gene end by 4 bases; junction bases not matched to a gene: 5. In germline, CDR1 is SGHDN, CDR2 FVKESK. This CDR3 comprises 15 residues. The CDR3 sequence is CASSVLAGVYNEQFF. The DNA for the CDR3 is TGTGCCAGCAGCGTCCTAGCGGGGGTATACAATGAGCAGTTCTTC.